The entry below describes one T cell receptor beta chain. No antigen is known for it. It was cDNA, reverse transcribed from extracted RNA, that served as the sequencing template. Sequencing used immunoSEQ multiplex PCR; TCRdb keeps in-frame clones, though not all of them. The sample includes some 180,000 clones, roughly 59% of them seen just once. The data are from a study of CD8+ T cells in alopecia areata. About the research overall: Patients in the treated group were given tofacitinib by mouth, 5 to 10 mg twice a day. General study points: Affected scalp, especially in alopecia totalis/universalis, had a higher clonality than normal scalp did.

Germline CDR1 reads LNHDA; CDR2 reads SQIVND (reference sequence). The CDR3 is 14 amino acids. The ends lost 8 bases at V and 4 bases at J; junction bases unmatched: 10. This TCR came from a human donor with alopecia areata. The rearrangement links TRBV19 to TRBJ1-2, with 7 positions matching TRBD1. The sequences come from CD4+ T cells sorted from blood, collected at week 0. The CDR3 DNA is TGTGCCAGTTCTCTGGGCAGGGGGTCCTATGGCTACACCTTC. The encoded protein is CASSLGRGSYGYTF.